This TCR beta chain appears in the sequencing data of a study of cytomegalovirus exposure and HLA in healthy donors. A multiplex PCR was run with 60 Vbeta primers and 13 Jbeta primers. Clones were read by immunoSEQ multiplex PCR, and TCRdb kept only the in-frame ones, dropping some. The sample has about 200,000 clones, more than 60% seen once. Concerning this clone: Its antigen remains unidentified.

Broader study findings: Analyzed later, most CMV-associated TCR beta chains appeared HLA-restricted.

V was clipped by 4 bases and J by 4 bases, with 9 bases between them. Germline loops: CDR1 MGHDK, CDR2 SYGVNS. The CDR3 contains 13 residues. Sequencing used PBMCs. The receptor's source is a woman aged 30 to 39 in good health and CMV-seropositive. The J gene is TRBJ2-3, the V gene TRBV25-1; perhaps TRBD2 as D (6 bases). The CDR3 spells CASSASAPDTQYF. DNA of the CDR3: TGTGCCAGCAGTGCTAGCGCACCAGATACGCAGTATTTT.